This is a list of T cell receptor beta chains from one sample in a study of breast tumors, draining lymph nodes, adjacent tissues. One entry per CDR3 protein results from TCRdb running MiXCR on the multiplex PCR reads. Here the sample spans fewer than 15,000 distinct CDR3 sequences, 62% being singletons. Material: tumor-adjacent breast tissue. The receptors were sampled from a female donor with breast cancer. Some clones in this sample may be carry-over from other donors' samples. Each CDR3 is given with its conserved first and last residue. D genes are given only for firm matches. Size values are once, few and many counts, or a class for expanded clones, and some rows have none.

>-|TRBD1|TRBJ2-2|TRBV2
CASREEGARSGELFF
TGTGCCAGCAGGGAAGAGGGGGCGCGTTCCGGGGAGCTGTTTTTT
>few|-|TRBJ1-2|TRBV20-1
CSAADKIGYGYTF
TGCAGTGCTGCAGACAAGATTGGGTATGGCTACACCTTC
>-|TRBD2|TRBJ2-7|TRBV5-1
CASTSGGARGTYEQYF
TGCGCCAGCACCTCGGGAGGGGCGAGGGGGACGTACGAGCAGTACTTC
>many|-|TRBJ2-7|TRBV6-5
CASSHLGGDYEQYF
TGTGCCAGCAGTCACCTAGGTGGGGACTACGAGCAGTACTTC
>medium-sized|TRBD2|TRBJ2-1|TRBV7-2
CASRTSGSLNEQFF
TGTGCCAGCAGGACGAGCGGGAGTTTGAATGAGCAGTTCTTC
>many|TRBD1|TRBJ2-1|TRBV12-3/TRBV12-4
CASSFRGRNNEQFF
TGTGCCAGCAGTTTCAGGGGGCGTAACAATGAGCAGTTCTTC
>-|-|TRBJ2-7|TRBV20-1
CSARESGSEQYF
TGCAGTGCTAGAGAGAGTGGAAGCGAGCAGTACTTC
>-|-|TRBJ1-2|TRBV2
CASSVRGPFGYPF
TGTGCCAGCAGTGTAAGGGGCCCCTTTGGGTACCCCTTC
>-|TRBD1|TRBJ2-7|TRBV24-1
CATSSGQAPYEQYF
TGTGCCACCAGTTCGGGACAGGCCCCCTACGAGCAGTACTTC
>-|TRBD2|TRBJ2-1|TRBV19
CASSILWASGSEQFF
TGTGCCAGTAGTATACTATGGGCTAGCGGAAGTGAGCAGTTCTTC
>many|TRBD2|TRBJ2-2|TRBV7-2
CASSLAPGLAGVSGELFF
TGTGCCAGCAGCTTAGCTCCGGGACTAGCGGGAGTTAGCGGGGAGCTGTTTTTT
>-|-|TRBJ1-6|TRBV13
CASSLGRSPLHF
TGTGCCAGCAGCTTAGGTCGATCACCCCTCCACTTT
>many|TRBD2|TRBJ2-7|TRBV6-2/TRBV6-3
CASSPSWSGGPYEQYF
TGTGCCAGCAGTCCCTCGTGGAGCGGGGGCCCCTACGAGCAGTACTTC
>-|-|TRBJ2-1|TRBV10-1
CASSDYTSSYNEQFF
TGCGCCAGCTCCGACTATACGAGCTCCTACAATGAGCAGTTCTTC
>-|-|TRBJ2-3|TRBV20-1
CSALFRVTDTQYF
TGCAGTGCTCTTTTTAGGGTCACAGATACGCAGTATTTT
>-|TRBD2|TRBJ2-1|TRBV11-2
CASSLGGTSGHRFF
TGTGCCAGCAGCTTAGGCGGCACTAGCGGACATCGGTTCTTC
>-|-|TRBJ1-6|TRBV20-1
CANSPLHF
TGCGCTAATTCACCCCTCCACTTT
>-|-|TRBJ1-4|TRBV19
CASSIRPARGEKLFF
TGTGCCAGTAGTATTCGCCCGGCTCGGGGTGAAAAACTGTTTTTT
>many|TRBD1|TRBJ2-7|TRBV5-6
CASSFGTGSSYEQYF
TGTGCCAGCAGCTTCGGGACAGGGAGCTCCTACGAGCAGTACTTC
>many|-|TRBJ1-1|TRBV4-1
CASSQEAGRAFF
TGCGCCAGCAGCCAAGAAGCGGGAAGGGCTTTCTTT
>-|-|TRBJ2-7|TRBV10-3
CAISDPGVGVSYEQYF
TGTGCCATCAGTGATCCGGGGGTGGGGGTCTCCTACGAGCAGTACTTC
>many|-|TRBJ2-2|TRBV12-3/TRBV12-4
CATTTSRLTGELFF
TGTGCCACCACCACGAGCAGACTCACCGGGGAGCTGTTTTTT
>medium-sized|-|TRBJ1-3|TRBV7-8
CASSPRTLKGNTIYF
TGTGCCAGCAGCCCAAGGACCCTTAAGGGAAACACCATATATTTT
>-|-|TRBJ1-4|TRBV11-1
CASSASIERIINEKLFF
TGTGCCAGCAGCGCTAGCATCGAAAGGATCATTAATGAAAAACTGTTTTTT
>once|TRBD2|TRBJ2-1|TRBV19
CASSIVFWTSGRSRNEQFF
TGTGCCAGTAGTATAGTGTTCTGGACTAGCGGGAGAAGTAGAAATGAGCAGTTCTTC
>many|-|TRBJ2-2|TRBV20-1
CSARESNGKAGELFF
TGCAGTGCTAGAGAAAGTAATGGGAAGGCCGGGGAGCTGTTTTTT
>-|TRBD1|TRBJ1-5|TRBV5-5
CASSLGGGPSNQPQHF
TGTGCCAGCAGCTTAGGAGGGGGCCCGAGCAATCAGCCCCAGCATTTT
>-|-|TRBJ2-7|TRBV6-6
CASSQVGAYEQYF
TGTGCCAGCAGCCAAGTGGGGGCCTACGAGCAGTACTTC
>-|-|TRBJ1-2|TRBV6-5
CASRRDSQGVYGYTF
TGTGCCAGCAGAAGGGACTCCCAGGGAGTTTATGGCTACACCTTC
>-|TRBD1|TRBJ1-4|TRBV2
CASSEDRGEKLFF
TGTGCCAGCAGTGAGGACAGGGGTGAAAAACTGTTTTTT
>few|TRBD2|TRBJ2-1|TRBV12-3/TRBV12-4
CASSGLAGVVYNEQFF
TGTGCCAGCAGCGGACTAGCGGGAGTAGTTTATAATGAGCAGTTCTTC
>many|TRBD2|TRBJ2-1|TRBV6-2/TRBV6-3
CASSLLRLAGSIGVYNEQFF
TGTGCCAGCAGTCTACTTCGGCTAGCGGGATCAATAGGGGTTTACAATGAGCAGTTCTTC
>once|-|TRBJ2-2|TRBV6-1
CASSPPAAGELFF
TGTGCCAGCAGCCCCCCCGCCGCCGGGGAGCTGTTTTTT
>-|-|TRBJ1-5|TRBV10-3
CAISESGRGYSNQPQHF
TGTGCCATCAGTGAGTCGGGCAGGGGCTATAGCAATCAGCCCCAGCATTTT
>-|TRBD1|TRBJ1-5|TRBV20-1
CSARATGVGETQHF
TGCAGTGCTAGAGCGACAGGGGTTGGGGAGACCCAGCATTTT
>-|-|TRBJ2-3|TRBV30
CAWMEDTQYF
TGTGCCTGGATGGAAGATACGCAGTATTTT
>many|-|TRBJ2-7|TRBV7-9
CASSPVFF
TGTGCCAGCAGCCCGGTTTTCTTC
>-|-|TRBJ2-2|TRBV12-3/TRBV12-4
CASRPGPENGELFF
TGTGCCAGCAGACCGGGTCCAGAGAATGGGGAGCTGTTTTTT
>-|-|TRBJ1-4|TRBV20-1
CSAAMRPSTTNEELFF
TGCAGTGCCGCGATGCGCCCTAGTACAACTAATGAAGAACTGTTTTTT
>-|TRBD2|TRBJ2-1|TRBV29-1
CSSSSSGRAENEQFF
TGCAGCTCCTCAAGTAGCGGGAGGGCTGAAAATGAGCAGTTCTTC
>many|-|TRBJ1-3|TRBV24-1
CATSDNPGTAGNTIYF
TGTGCCACCAGTGACAATCCAGGGACCGCTGGAAACACCATATATTTT
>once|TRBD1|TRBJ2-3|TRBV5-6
CASSLMQGGADTQYF
TGTGCCAGCAGCTTGATGCAAGGGGGCGCAGATACGCAGTATTTT
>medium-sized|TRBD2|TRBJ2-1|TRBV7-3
CASSPGFGAGVYNEQFF
TGTGCCAGCAGCCCGGGCTTCGGGGCGGGGGTGTACAATGAGCAGTTCTTC
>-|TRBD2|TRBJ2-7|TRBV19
CASSISGTSGVSSYEQYF
TGTGCCAGTAGTATCTCCGGGACTAGCGGGGTGAGCTCCTACGAGCAGTACTTC
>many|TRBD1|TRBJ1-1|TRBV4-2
CASSEETGGGTEAFF
TGTGCCAGCAGCGAAGAAACAGGGGGCGGGACTGAAGCTTTCTTT
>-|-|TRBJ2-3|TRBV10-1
CASRKEQGSSTDTQYF
TGCGCCAGCAGGAAAGAACAGGGCTCTAGCACAGATACGCAGTATTTT
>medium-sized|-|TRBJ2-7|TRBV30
CAFTSFSYEQYF
TGTGCCTTCACTAGTTTTTCCTACGAGCAGTACTTC
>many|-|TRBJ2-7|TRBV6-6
CASSHSGAEQYF
TGTGCCAGCAGTCACTCGGGCGCCGAGCAGTACTTC
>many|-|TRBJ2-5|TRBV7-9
CASSSRQETQYF
TGTGCCAGCAGTTCTCGCCAAGAGACCCAGTACTTC
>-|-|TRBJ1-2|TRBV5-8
CASSFYGYTF
TGTGCTAGCAGCTTCTATGGCTACACCTTC
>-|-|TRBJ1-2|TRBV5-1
CASSLVQGDYGYTF
TGCGCCAGCAGCTTGGTACAGGGAGACTATGGCTACACCTTC
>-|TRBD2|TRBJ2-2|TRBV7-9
CASSFGGAGRTGELFF
TGTGCCAGCAGCTTCGGGGGAGCGGGAAGGACCGGGGAGCTGTTTTTT
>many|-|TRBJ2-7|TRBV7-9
CASSLEGRTAYEQYF
TGTGCCAGCAGCTTAGAGGGCCGGACAGCCTACGAGCAGTACTTC
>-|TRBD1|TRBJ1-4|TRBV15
CATMRGQRAEKLFF
TGTGCCACCATGAGGGGACAGCGTGCGGAAAAACTGTTTTTT
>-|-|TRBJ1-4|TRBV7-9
CASSSRTGDEKLF
TGTGCCAGCAGCTCGAGAACGGGGGATGAAAAACTGTTT
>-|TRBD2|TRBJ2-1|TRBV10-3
CAISESLAGGDNEQFF
TGTGCCATCAGTGAGTCATTAGCGGGAGGGGACAATGAGCAGTTCTTC
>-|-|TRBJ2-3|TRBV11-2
CASSQGLVLTDTQYF
TGTGCCAGCAGCCAAGGATTGGTCTTAACAGATACGCAGTATTTT
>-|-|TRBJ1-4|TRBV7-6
CASSLSGRANEKLFF
TGTGCCAGCAGCTTATCCGGGAGGGCTAATGAAAAACTGTTTTTT
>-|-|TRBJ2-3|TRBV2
CASSSSADTQYF
TGTGCCAGCAGTTCGAGTGCCGATACGCAGTATTTT
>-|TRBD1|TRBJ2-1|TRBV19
CASRGDSVYNEQFF
TGTGCCAGTAGAGGGGACAGTGTCTACAATGAGCAGTTCTTC